This T cell receptor beta chain derives from a study of T cells in Graves' hyperthyroidism and ophthalmopathy. Study-wide context: Peripheral blood was drawn at first diagnosis, prior to all treatment. Study-wide points: Within blood appeared most thyroid clonotypes that had expanded above 0.001.

Template material for amplifying TCR beta CDR3 regions consisted of RNA transcripts. The HTBI primer set drove a first-round RT-PCR of the TCR CDR3. TCRdb used MiXCR to reprocess the multiplex PCR reads, holding one entry per CDR3 protein. Here the sample spans about half a million distinct CDR3 sequences, about 16% being singletons. At least 3 on the Clinical Activity Score was recorded for ophthalmopathy patients, who also had NOSPECS grade at least 4 and duration under 3 months. Germline-derived CDR1 and CDR2 are SGHDT and YYEEEE. The CDR3 runs 15 residues. Trimming stripped 2 bases from V and 4 bases from J, with 14 bases between. In its sample, this clonotype was seen many times. Its antigen is as yet unknown.

This receptor was identified in a woman aged 25 to 39 with Graves' ophthalmopathy. This chain connects TRBV5-6 to TRBJ2-3; D possibly matches TRBD1 or TRBD2 (5 bases each). Specimen: blood. The CDR3 DNA reads TGTGCCAGCAGCTTACGGGACCTAATTTCAGATACGCAGTATTTT. It codes for CASSLRDLISDTQYF.